This T cell receptor (beta chain) was documented in a study of siplizumab effects on memory and regulatory T cells. Broader study findings: Unstimulated naive T cells seemed to show more diversity than memory cells did, and they also seemed to be among the major contributors to the alloresponse. Suppressive capability of dividing Tregs from siplizumab cultures went unverified.

Concerning this clone itself: Antigen: not known.

Trimming removed 1 base from V and 6 bases from J, with 16 bases in between. Germline CDR1 is MGHDK and CDR2 is SYGVNS. This CDR3 spans 15 amino acids. TCRdb keeps only in-frame clones here, not all; method: immunoSEQ multiplex PCR. The sample has 55,000 to 70,000 clones, more than 85% seen once. The receptor's source is a human donor in good health. Material for sequencing was CD8+ T cells sorted from blood. The chain uses TRBV25-1 and TRBJ2-7; a weak D match, TRBD2 (5 bases). CDR3 in amino acids: CASSEFLDPEGEQYF. The CDR3 DNA reads as TGTGCCAGCAGTGAATTTTTGGACCCCGAGGGCGAGCAGTACTTC.